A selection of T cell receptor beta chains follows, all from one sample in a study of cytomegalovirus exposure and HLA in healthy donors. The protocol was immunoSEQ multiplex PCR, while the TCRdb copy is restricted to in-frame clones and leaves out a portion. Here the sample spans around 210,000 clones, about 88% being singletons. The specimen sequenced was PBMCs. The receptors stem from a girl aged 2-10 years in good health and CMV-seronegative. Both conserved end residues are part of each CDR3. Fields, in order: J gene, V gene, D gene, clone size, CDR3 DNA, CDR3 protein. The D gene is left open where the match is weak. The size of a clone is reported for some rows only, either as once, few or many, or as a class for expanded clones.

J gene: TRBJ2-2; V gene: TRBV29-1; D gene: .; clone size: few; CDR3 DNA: TGCAGCGTTACAGTATCTACCGGGGAGCTGTTTTTT; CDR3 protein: CSVTVSTGELFF
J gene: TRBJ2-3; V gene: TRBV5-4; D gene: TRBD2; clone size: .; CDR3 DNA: TGTGCCAGCAGCTTGGCTAGCGGGAGGGCCTGGAGCACAGATACGCAGTATTTT; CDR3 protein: CASSLASGRAWSTDTQYF
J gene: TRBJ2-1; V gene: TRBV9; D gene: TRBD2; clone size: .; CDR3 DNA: TGTGCCAGCAGAGGGACTAGCGGGGGTGGGGCGCAGTTCTTC; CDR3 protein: CASRGTSGGGAQFF
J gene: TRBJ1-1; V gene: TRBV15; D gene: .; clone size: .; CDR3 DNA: TGTGCCACCAGTCGTAGTGGGGGGAGGGAGACTGAAGCTTTCTTT; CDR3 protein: CATSRSGGRETEAFF
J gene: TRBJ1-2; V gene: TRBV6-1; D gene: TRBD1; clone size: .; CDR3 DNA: TGTGCCAGCAGTGCCGGGACAGGGGAGAGGGGCTATGGCTACACCTTC; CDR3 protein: CASSAGTGERGYGYTF
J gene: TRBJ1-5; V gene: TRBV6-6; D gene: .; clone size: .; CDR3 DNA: TGTGCCAGTTGGGAACAGGGCGGAGCTCAGCCCCAGCATTTT; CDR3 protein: CASWEQGGAQPQHF
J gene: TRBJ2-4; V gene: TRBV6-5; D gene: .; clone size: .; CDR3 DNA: TGTGCCAGCAGAAAGACAGGCGGAGGAAACATTCAGTACTTC; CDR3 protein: CASRKTGGGNIQYF
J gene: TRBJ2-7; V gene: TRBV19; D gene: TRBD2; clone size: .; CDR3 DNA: TGTGCCAGTATGGGGGCGCGGGAGGGCACCTACGAGCAGTACTTC; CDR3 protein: CASMGAREGTYEQYF
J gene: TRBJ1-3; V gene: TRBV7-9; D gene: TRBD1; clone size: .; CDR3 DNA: TGTGCAGGCGGACAGGGAAAGGGCAACACCATATATTTT; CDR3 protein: CAGGQGKGNTIYF
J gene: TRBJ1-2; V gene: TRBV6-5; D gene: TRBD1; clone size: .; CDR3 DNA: TGTGCCAGCAGTTACGGAACCCAGGGGGCAAACTATGGCTACACCTTC; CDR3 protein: CASSYGTQGANYGYTF
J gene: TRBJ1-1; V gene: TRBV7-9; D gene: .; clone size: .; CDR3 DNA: TGTGCCAGCAGCTTCTCCGCAGGGTTGAACACTGAAGCTTTCTTT; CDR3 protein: CASSFSAGLNTEAFF
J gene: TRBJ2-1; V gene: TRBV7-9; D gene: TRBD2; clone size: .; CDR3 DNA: TGTGCCAGCAGCTTGACTAGCGGGGGACTCAATGAGCAGTTCTTC; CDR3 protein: CASSLTSGGLNEQFF
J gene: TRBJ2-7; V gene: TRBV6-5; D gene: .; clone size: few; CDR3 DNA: TGTGCCAGTACAGGGTCCTACGAGCAGTACTTC; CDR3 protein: CASTGSYEQYF
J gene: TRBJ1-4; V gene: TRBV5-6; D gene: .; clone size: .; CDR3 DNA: TGTGCCAGCAGCTTGGGACAAATTAATGAAAAACTGTTTTTT; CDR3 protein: CASSLGQINEKLFF
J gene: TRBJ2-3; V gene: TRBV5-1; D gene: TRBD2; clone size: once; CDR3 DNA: TGCGCCAGCAGCTTGGACGCTAGCGGGAGTGTTACGCAGTATTTT; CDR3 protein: CASSLDASGSVTQYF
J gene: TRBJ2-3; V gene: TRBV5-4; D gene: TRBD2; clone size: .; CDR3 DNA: TGTGCCAGCAGCATACTAGCGGGAGGGACAGATACGCAGTATTTT; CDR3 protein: CASSILAGGTDTQYF
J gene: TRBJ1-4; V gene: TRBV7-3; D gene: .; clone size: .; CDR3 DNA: TGTGCCAGCAGCTCTGAGAGAGTCGCAACTAATGAAAAACTGTTTTTT; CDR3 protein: CASSSERVATNEKLFF
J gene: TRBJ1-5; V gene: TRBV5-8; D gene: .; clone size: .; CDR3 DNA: TGTGCCAGCACAACGAGACAGGCCATCGATCAGCCCCAGCATTTT; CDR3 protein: CASTTRQAIDQPQHF
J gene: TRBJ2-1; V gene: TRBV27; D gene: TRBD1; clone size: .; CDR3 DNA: TGTGCCAGCCCTGTAGGGGGCCTCTACAATGAGCAGTTCTTC; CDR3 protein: CASPVGGLYNEQFF
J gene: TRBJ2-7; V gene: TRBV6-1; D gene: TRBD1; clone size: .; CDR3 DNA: TGTGCCAGCAGGATGGACAGGGGAGGGTACGAGCAGTACTTC; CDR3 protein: CASRMDRGGYEQYF
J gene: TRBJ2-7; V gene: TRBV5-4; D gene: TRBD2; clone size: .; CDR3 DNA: TGTGCCAGCAGCTTCAGCGGGGGGCCCTCCTACGAGCAGTACTTC; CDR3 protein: CASSFSGGPSYEQYF
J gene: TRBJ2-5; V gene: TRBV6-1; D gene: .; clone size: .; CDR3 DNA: TGTGCCAGCAGTGAACAGGGATTGGAGACCCAGTACTTC; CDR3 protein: CASSEQGLETQYF
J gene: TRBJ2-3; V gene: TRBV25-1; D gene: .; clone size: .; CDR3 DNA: TGTGCCAGCAGTGAGGCTGACAGTCCCACAGATACGCAGTATTTT; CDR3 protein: CASSEADSPTDTQYF
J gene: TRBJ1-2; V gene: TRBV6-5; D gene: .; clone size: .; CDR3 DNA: TGTGCCAGCAGCACTCCCGTTGGAGGGGCGGATGGCTACACCTTC; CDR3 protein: CASSTPVGGADGYTF
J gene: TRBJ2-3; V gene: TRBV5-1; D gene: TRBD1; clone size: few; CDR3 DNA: TGCGCCAGCAGCCCGGGACAGACTAGCACAGATACGCAGTATTTT; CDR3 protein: CASSPGQTSTDTQYF
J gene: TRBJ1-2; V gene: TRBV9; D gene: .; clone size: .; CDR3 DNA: TGTGCCAGCAGCGTGCACAGGGATGGCTACACCTTC; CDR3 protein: CASSVHRDGYTF
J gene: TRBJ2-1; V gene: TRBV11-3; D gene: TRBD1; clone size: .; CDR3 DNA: TGTGCCAGCAGCCCAGACAGGGCCAACAATGAGCAGTTCTTC; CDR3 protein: CASSPDRANNEQFF
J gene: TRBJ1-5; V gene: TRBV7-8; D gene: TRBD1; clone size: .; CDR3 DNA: TGTGCCAGCAGCTTAGGAGGCAGGGGGCCGAATCAGCCCCAGCATTTT; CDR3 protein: CASSLGGRGPNQPQHF